A single sample gave rise to the 9 T cell receptor beta chains below, sequenced in a study of blood T cell repertoires in COVID-19. Only in-frame clones appear in the TCRdb table, and some are missing; sequencing was by immunoSEQ multiplex PCR. The sample has 250,000 to 350,000 clones, about 88% seen once. Sequencing was performed on PBMCs or T cells enriched from blood (not recorded which). These receptors all come from a woman aged 50 to 60 who had recovered from COVID-19.

The V and J genes are TRBV2 and TRBJ1-5, with TRBD1 matching 9 bases. Germline CDR1 reads SNHLY; CDR2 reads FYNNEI. CDR3 length: 14 amino acids. V shed 4 bases and J 6 bases; nucleotides not matched to a gene: 4. CDR3 sequence reads: CASSGGTGLQPQHF. The CDR3 bases are TGTGCCAGCAGTGGCGGGACAGGGCTTCAGCCCCAGCATTTT.

V usage is TRBV18 and J usage is TRBJ1-1, with no clear D. With 0 bases removed from V and 0 bases from J, the gap between germline ends came to 8 bases. The CDR3 extends over 15 amino acids. Germline assignment: CDR1 KGHSH and CDR2 LQKENI. For the CDR3, the DNA is TGTGCCAGCTCACCACCGCGGACTATGAACACTGAAGCTTTCTTT. Protein product: CASSPPRTMNTEAFF.

This chain uses TRBV7-9 with TRBJ1-2; 9 bases are shared with TRBD1. V dropped 5 bases and J dropped 5; count of bases not matched to a gene: 9. Germline-derived CDR1 and CDR2 are SEHNR and FQNEAQ (reference sequence). The CDR3 has 15 residues. The CDR3 DNA reads TGTGCCAGCAGCCCGGACAGGGGAGGACAATATGGCTACACCTTC. Protein sequence: CASSPDRGGQYGYTF. The full variable domain, with the rest looked up from reference TRBV7-9 and TRBJ1-2, is DTGVSQNPRHKITKRGQNVTFRCDPISEHNRLYWYRQTLGQGPEFLTYFQNEAQLEKSRLLSDRFSAERPKGSFSTLEIQRTEQGDSAMYLCASSPDRGGQYGYTFGSGTRLTVV.

This clone was recorded a few times. J is TRBJ1-2 and V is TRBV7-8, with TRBD1 matching 7 bases. CDR1 is SGHVS, CDR2 FQNEAQ, per germline. With 5 bases clipped from V and 7 bases from J, the junction kept 7 bases outside the gene matches. The CDR3 runs 13 residues. CDR3 amino acids: CASSGDREAGYTF. CDR3 nucleotides: TGTGCCAGCAGCGGCGACAGGGAAGCTGGCTACACCTTC.

This chain links TRBV24-1 with TRBJ2-1, with 11 bases that match TRBD2. This CDR3 contains 16 residues. Germline V gene sequence: CDR1 KGHDR, CDR2 SFDVKD. With 4 bases clipped from V and 5 bases from J, the junction kept 6 bases outside the gene matches. CDR3 in amino acids: CATSDHTSGGNNEQFF. The CDR3 DNA is TGTGCCACCAGTGACCACACTAGCGGGGGTAACAATGAGCAGTTCTTC.

The chain recombines TRBV5-4 with TRBJ2-7; D possibly corresponds to TRBD2 (5 bases). V lost 0 bases, J lost 4 bases, and 14 bases lay in between. Germline CDR1 and CDR2: SGHNT and YYREEE (reference sequence). The CDR3 has 15 residues. The CDR3 here is CASSLDRGRSYEQYF. The CDR3 bases are TGTGCCAGCAGCTTGGATCGTGGGAGATCTTACGAGCAGTACTTC.

The V call is TRBV4-3, the J call TRBJ1-2; 10 bases are shared with TRBD1. The CDR3 is 15 amino acids. With 3 bases clipped from V and 3 bases from J, the junction kept 4 bases outside the gene matches. Germline CDR1 and CDR2: LGHNA and YSLEER. CDR3 protein: CASSHRTGGDYGYTF. The CDR3 DNA reads TGCGCCAGCAGCCACCGGACAGGGGGTGACTATGGCTACACCTTC.

The chain couples TRBV5-5 to TRBJ1-5; D might be TRBD1 (5 bases). Deletions cut 2 bases from V and 6 bases from J, with 21 bases between. The CDR3 has 17 amino acids. Germline V gene lookup returns CDR1 SGHKS and CDR2 YYEKEE (reference sequence). The DNA for the CDR3 is TGTGCCAGCAGCTTAGAGGGGACTGTTCGACTCGGTCAGCCCCAGCATTTT. Translated, it gives CASSLEGTVRLGQPQHF.

The J gene is TRBJ2-3, the V gene TRBV7-9, with a possible D match to TRBD2 (6 bases). CDR1 is SEHNR, CDR2 FQNEAQ, per germline (reference sequence). Trimming took off 5 bases at V and 0 bases at J, with 12 bases between the two ends. The CDR3 contains 15 residues. The CDR3 sequence: CASSVGTASTDTQYF. The CDR3 bases are TGTGCCAGCAGCGTGGGGACTGCCAGCACAGATACGCAGTATTTT.